The sequence of this TCR beta chain was determined in a study of T cells in Graves' hyperthyroidism and ophthalmopathy. Study-wide findings and caveats: Blood samples included most of the expanded thyroid clonotypes exceeding 0.001.

Amplification of TCR beta CDR3 regions was performed using RNA transcripts as template. The HTBI primer set served for first-round RT-PCR of the TCR CDR3. TCRdb processed the multiplex PCR reads anew with MiXCR; each CDR3 protein has one entry. The sample has about 290,000 distinct CDR3 sequences; around 15% are singletons. Concerning this clonotype: Its cognate antigen is unknown.

V shed 0 bases and J 4 bases; nucleotides not matched to a gene: 3. Germline V gene lookup returns CDR1 DFQATT and CDR2 SNEGSKA (reference sequence). The CDR3 runs to 14 residues. Clinical symptoms, serum thyroxine and TRAb, thyroid ultrasound and orbital computed tomography together formed the diagnostic basis. Approximately 9.3 ml of fresh peripheral blood supplied the PBMCs. V gene TRBV20-1 combines with J gene TRBJ2-5; 9 bases are a match to TRBD2. Source material: blood. This receptor was taken from a woman aged 45-65 years with Graves' hyperthyroidism that later progressed to Graves' ophthalmopathy. CDR3 DNA: TGCAGTGCTAGAGATGGCGGGAGGGGAGAGACCCAGTACTTC. This codes for CSARDGGRGETQYF.